The T cell receptor (beta chain) described here comes from a study of T cell responses to AZD1222 COVID-19 vaccine. The assay was immunoSEQ multiplex PCR, and TCRdb's table has in-frame clones only and misses some. Of approximately 99,000 clones listed, about 92% are singletons. The CDR3 spans 14 residues. Germline V gives CDR1 SNHLY, CDR2 FYNNEI. Trimming left V 7 bases short and J 0 bases short, with 12 bases between. The specimen comprised peripheral blood, sampled on day 0 of MenACWY control vaccination. The chain combines TRBV2 with TRBJ1-1; D perhaps matches TRBD1 (6 bases). The clonotype was recovered from an adult in good health. As DNA, the CDR3 is TGTGCCAGCATAATAGGACAGATGAACACTGAAGCTTTCTTT. Encoded protein: CASIIGQMNTEAFF. The full variable domain, rest sourced from reference TRBV2 and TRBJ1-1, is EPEVTQTPSHQVTQMGQEVILRCVPISNHLYFYWYRQILGQKVEFLVSFYNNEISEKSEIFDDQFSVERPDGSNFTLKIRSTKLEDSAMYFCASIIGQMNTEAFFGQGTRLTVV.